The following is a TCR beta chain sequence with its context. TCRdb's copy holds only in-frame clones and misses some; the assay was immunoSEQ multiplex PCR. The repertoire holds 34,000 or so clones, with around nine tenths as singletons. The data originate from a study of T cell changes during pregnancy in multiple sclerosis. The CDR3 spans 13 residues. V was pared by 0 bases and J by 4 bases, with 9 bases between. Germline V gene sequence: CDR1 GTSNPN, CDR2 SVGIG (reference sequence). The rearrangement links TRBV30 to TRBJ1-1; the D is unclear. The source material was CD8+ T cells from peripheral blood mononuclear cells, sampled in the first trimester of pregnancy. This TCR was sampled from a female donor with multiple sclerosis, enrolled in a pregnancy study. CDR3 in amino acids: CAWSVTGGTEAFF. The CDR3 DNA sequence: TGTGCCTGGAGTGTAACTGGAGGCACTGAAGCTTTCTTT.